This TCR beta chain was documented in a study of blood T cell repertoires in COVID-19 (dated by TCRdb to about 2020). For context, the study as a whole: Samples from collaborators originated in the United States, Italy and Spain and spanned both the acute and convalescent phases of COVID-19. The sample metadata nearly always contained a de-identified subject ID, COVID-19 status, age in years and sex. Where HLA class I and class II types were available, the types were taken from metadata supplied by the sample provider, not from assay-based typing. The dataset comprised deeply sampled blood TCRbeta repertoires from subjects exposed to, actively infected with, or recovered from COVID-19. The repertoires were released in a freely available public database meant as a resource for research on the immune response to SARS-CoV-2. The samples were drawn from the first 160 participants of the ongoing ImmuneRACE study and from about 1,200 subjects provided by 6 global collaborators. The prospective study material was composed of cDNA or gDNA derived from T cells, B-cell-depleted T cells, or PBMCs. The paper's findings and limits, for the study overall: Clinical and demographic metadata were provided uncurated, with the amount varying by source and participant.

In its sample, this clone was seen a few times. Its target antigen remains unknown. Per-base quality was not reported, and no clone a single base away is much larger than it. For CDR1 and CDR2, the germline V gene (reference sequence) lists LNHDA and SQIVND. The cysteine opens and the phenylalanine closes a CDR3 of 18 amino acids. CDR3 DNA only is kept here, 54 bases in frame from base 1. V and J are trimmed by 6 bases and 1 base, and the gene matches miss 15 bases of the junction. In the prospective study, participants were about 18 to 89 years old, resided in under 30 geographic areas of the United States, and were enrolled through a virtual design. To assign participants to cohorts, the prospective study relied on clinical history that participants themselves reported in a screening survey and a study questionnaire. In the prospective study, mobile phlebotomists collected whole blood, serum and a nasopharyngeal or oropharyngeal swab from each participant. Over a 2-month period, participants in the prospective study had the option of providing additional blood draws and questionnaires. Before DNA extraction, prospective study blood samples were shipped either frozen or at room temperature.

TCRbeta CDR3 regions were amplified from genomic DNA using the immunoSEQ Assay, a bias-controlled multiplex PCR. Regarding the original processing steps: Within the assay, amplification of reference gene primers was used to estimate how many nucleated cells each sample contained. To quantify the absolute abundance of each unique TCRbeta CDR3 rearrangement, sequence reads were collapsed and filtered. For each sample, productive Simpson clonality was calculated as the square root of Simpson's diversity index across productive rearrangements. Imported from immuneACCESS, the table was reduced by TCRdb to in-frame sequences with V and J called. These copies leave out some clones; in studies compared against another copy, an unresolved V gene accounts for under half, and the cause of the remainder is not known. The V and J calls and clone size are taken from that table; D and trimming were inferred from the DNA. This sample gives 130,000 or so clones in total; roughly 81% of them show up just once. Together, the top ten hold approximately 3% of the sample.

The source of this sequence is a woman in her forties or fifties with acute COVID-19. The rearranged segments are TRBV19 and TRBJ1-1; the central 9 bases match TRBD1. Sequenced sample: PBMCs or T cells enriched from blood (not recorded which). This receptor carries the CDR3 CASSHPSDRGLPNTEAFF. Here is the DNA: TGTGCCAGTAGCCACCCCTCGGACAGGGGCCTTCCGAACACTGAAGCTTTCTTT.